The following is a T cell receptor (beta chain) sequence with its context. Treatment noted: around 19 received Ad26.COV2.S at low or high dose, single or two shots; roughly five received placebo; per-sample allocation not given. Specimens were obtained on day 63 following the first vaccine or placebo injection. Clones were sequenced by immunoSEQ multiplex PCR, and TCRdb holds only the in-frame ones, with some missing. The data contain under 600,000 clones, about nine tenths of them singletons. This record comes from a study of Ad26.COV2.S vaccination and SARS-CoV-2 variants. This TCR was sampled from a person aged 18-60 years who received the Ad26.COV2.S COVID-19 vaccine or a placebo. Sequenced here: peripheral blood, sampled in a trial of Ad26.COV2.S vaccine versus placebo.

For the CDR3, the DNA is TGTGCCAGCAGCTTAGGCCAGGGTGTCGAGCAGTACTTC. Amino acid sequence: CASSLGQGVEQYF. The gene calls are TRBV11-2 and TRBJ2-7, with a weak D call TRBD1 (5 bases). CDR1 is SGHAT and CDR2 is FQNNGV in the germline V gene. The CDR3 spans 13 residues. V lost 1 base to trimming and J lost 6 bases, with 10 bases between them.